This T cell receptor beta chain stems from a study of CD8 T cells in Susac syndrome (dated by TCRdb to the late 2010s). About the investigation overall: Repertoire sequencing was used to test whether CD8+ T cell activation and differentiation in Susac syndrome was antigen driven.

High-throughput TCR beta sequencing profiled peripheral blood CD8+ and CD4+ T cells from healthy donors, Susac syndrome patients and multiple sclerosis patients. Healthy donors were included as age- and sex-matched controls. Bulk CD8+ and CD4+ T cells were purified by magnetic negative isolation, while CD8+ TEMRA cells were enriched using FACS. Blood was drawn into EDTA tubes, processed within 24 hours, and PBMCs were isolated by density gradient centrifugation. PBMCs intended for TCR sequencing were frozen in liquid nitrogen and were later thawed in a 37 degrees C water bath. The sorted or isolated CD4+, CD8+ and CD8+ TEMRA cells had a purity of 90% or higher. RNA was extracted using the RNeasy kit, and roughly 0.5 to 1 microgram was reverse transcribed with random hexamers. TCR beta CDR3 regions were amplified with the immunoSEQ multiplex PCR assay covering 54 Vbeta and 13 Jbeta segments. To correct PCR amplification bias, a synthetic template baseline was used for both primer optimization and computational correction. In the paper's pipeline: Reads were annotated to V, D and J genes according to IMGT and were analyzed with immunoSEQ Analyzer, with only productive sequences retained. To calculate clonality, Shannon entropy was normalized by log2 of the number of productive unique sequences and then subtracted from one. Public and private clones were assessed among the 100 most prevalent clones of each patient and control. A clone was defined as Susac-specific if it was absent from the healthy and MS cohorts, from roughly 1,000 published viral clones and from other ImmuneACCESS disease sequences. TCRdb reworked the public reads: Q25 trimming with fastp, MiXCR clone assembly, productive beta chains retained. Entries are consolidated by CDR3 protein sequence, retaining the most common genes and DNA. The authors' filters were not applied to this entry. Here the sample has 150,000 to 200,000 distinct CDR3 sequences; over 85% occur a single time. Approximately 0.14% of the sample is taken by the ten largest.

Points the paper makes about the study in general: The number of individuals in the TCR sequencing and HLA analysis was acknowledged as relatively small.

In regard to this clonotype: The clone's antigen remains unknown. No much larger clonotype is one base removed from it; base qualities were not supplied.

The V and J ends are trimmed by 8 bases and 4 bases, leaving 21 bases between them. The CDR3 holds 15 amino acids from the cysteine to the phenylalanine. Kept here is only the CDR3 DNA, which spans 45 bases and is read in frame from base 1. CDR1 and CDR2 were assigned from the germline V gene as SQVTM and ANQGSEA. The receptor was derived from a human donor in good health. Sequencing was performed on CD4+ T cells from PBMCs. The rearrangement combines TRBV29-1 with TRBJ1-5; TRBD1 is a weak D gene call, 6 bases matching. For the CDR3, the sequence is CSIFRGFRLNQPQHF. The nucleotide sequence is given as TGCAGCATCTTCAGGGGTTTTCGGCTGAATCAGCCCCAGCATTTT.